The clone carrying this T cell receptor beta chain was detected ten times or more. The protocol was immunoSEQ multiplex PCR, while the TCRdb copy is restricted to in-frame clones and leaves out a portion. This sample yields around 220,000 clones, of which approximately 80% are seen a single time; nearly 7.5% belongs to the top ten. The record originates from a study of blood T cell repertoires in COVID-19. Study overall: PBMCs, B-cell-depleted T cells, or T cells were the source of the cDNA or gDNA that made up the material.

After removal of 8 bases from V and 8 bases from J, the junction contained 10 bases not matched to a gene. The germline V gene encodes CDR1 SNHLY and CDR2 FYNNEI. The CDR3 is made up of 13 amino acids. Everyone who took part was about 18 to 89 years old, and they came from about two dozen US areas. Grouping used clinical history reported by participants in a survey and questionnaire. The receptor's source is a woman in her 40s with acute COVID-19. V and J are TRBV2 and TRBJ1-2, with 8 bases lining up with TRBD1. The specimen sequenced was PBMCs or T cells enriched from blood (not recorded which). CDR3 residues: CASGLRGLGGYTF. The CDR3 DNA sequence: TGTGCCAGCGGACTCAGGGGGCTGGGGGGCTACACCTTC.